This entry features one T cell receptor (beta chain) sequence. This clonotype was observed a few times. This clone's antigen is unknown. The sample holds no much larger clone one base away, and base qualities are not on file. Library construction relied on 5' RACE. Sequencing was carried out with a NextSeq 500. To correct for sequencing error and PCR bias, the TCR library protocol tagged individual cDNA molecules with unique molecular identifiers. Both TCR alpha and beta chains were sequenced, and tight co-correlation was observed between alpha and beta sequence abundances in each sample. The authors' pipeline ran thus. Decombinator V4 was used to annotate TCR sequences for V gene, J gene and CDR3. Expanded TCRs were defined as changing significantly between any two time points under a Poisson model with p below 0.0001. TCR abundances were normalised to the total number of TCRs sequenced per sample and were expressed as counts per million. TRAV1-2 paired with TRAJ12, TRAJ20 or TRAJ33 defined MAIT TCRs, while TRAV10 paired with TRAJ18 defined iNKT TCRs. A search of VDJdb, accessed on 1 November 2021, was run for TCRs annotated to CMV, EBV and SARS-CoV-2, with TCRs annotated for multiple antigens excluded. TCRdb reprocessing: public reads trimmed at Q25 with fastp, clones called with MiXCR, in-frame beta chains kept. Rows merge per CDR3 protein into single entries with the most common DNA and genes. TCRdb assigned the V and J calls; the authors' analysis was not used. This sample comprises some 100,000 distinct CDR3 sequences, roughly 14% of them detected only once. The ten top clones hold around 0.58% of the sample.

A case-control design nested within a healthcare worker cohort in London, UK, was used, with weekly nasopharyngeal swab PCR tests and blood sampling performed. Healthcare workers were enrolled in the week of the UK lockdown, from 23 to 31 March 2020, and were followed every week for up to roughly 16 weeks. These data originate in a study of early T cells in non-severe SARS-CoV-2 infection (dated by TCRdb to the early 2020s). Background on the whole study: TCR sequencing used bulk RNA from unsorted whole blood, so alpha and beta chains could not be paired.

Points the paper makes about the study in general: VDJdb matching was skewed toward anti-spike CD8 responses and likely underestimated virus-specific expansions, missing private and CD4 specificities.

Via the germline V gene, CDR1 is SGDLS and CDR2 YYNGEE. The CDR3 contains 17 residues, cysteine and phenylalanine counted. The sequence is cut down to CDR3 DNA, 51 bases in frame from base 1. A distance of 20 bases separates the germline ends of V and J, which lose 0 bases and 5 bases respectively. The sample was whole blood. This receptor was identified in an adult who was a healthcare worker with PCR-confirmed SARS-CoV-2 infection or an uninfected control (not recorded which). The rearranged chain carries TRBV9 and TRBJ2-5; D gene: possibly TRBD2, on 5 matching bases. This receptor carries the CDR3 CASSVGEWESRRETQYF. The base sequence is TGTGCCAGCAGCGTAGGGGAATGGGAGTCACGTCGGGAGACCCAGTACTTC. The full variable domain, with segments outside the CDR3 supplied by the reference TRBV9 and TRBJ2-5 proteins, appears as DSGVTQTPKHLITATGQRVTLRCSPRSGDLSVYWYQQSLDQGLQFLIQYYNGEERAKGNILERFSAQQFPDLHSELNLSSLELGDSALYFCASSVGEWESRRETQYFGPGTRLLVL.